The clone carrying this TCR beta chain was detected once. What it recognizes is unknown. These data come from a study of STAT5B mutations in CD4+ large granular lymphocyte leukemia. Whole-study results and caveats: Patient CD4-sorted repertoires looked more clonal than healthy CD4+ repertoires, even without putative leukemic clones. Main leukemic clonotypes were patient-specific, but roughly 23% appeared at low frequency elsewhere.

Here immunoSEQ multiplex PCR was the method, and the copy in TCRdb shows in-frame clones only, minus some. Here the sample spans about 24,000 clones, 60% to 85% being singletons. The TCR was taken from a human donor in good health. Sample: CD4+ T cells from blood buffy coats.

The chain's CDR3 is CASGYRGDNSPLHF. The CDR3 DNA reads TGTGCCAGCGGGTACAGGGGGGATAATTCACCCCTCCACTTT. This rearrangement joins TRBV28 to TRBJ1-6, with 8 bases identical to TRBD1. The CDR3 spans 14 residues. V shed 8 bases and J 5 bases; nucleotides not matched to a gene: 5. CDR1 and CDR2 (germline): MDHEN, SYDVKM.